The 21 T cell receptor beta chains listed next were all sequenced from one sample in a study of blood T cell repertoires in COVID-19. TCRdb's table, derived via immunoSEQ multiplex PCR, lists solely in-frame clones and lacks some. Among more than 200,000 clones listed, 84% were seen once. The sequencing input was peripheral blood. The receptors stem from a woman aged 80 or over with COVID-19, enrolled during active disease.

CDR3 in DNA: TGCGCCAGCAGTCCCTCCCCTCTTACAGGGGGGAGGGACAATGAGCAGTTCTTC. It translates to CASSPSPLTGGRDNEQFF. The J gene is TRBJ2-1, the V gene TRBV10-1; TRBD1 is a possible D gene (8 bases). The V end was cut by 5 bases, the J end by 5 bases, with 25 bases between. The CDR3 totals 18 residues. The V gene's germline CDR1 is WNHNN and CDR2 SYGVQD (reference sequence).

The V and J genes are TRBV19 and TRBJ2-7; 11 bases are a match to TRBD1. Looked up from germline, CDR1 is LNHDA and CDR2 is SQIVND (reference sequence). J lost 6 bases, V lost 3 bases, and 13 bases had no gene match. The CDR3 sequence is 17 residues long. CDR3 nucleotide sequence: TGTGCCAGTAGTATGTTGGGACAGGGGGATCCTAGGCGCGAGCAGTACTTC. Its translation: CASSMLGQGDPRREQYF.

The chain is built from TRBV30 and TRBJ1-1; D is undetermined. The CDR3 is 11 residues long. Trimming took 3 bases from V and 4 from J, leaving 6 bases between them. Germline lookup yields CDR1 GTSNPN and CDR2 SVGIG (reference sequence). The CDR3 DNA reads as TGTGCCTGGAGCCCGCGCACTGAAGCTTTCTTT. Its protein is CAWSPRTEAFF.

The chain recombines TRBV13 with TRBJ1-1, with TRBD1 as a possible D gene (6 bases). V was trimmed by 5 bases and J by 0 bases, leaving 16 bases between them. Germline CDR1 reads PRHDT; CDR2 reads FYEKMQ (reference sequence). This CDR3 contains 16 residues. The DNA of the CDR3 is TGTGCCAGCAGCGGGACACCGGGTCTCATGAACACTGAAGCTTTCTTT. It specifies CASSGTPGLMNTEAFF.

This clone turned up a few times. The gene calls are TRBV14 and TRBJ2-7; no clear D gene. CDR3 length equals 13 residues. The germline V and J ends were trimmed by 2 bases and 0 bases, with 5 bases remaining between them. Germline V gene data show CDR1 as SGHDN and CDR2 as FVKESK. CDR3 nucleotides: TGTGCCAGCAGCCAATTACTCTCCTACGAGCAGTACTTC. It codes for CASSQLLSYEQYF.

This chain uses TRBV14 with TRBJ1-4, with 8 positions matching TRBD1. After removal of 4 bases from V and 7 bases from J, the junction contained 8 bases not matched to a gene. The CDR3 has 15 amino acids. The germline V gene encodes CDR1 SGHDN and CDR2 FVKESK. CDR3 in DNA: TGTGCCAGCAGCCCCCGACAGGGGTGGAGTGAAAAACTGTTTTTT. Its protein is CASSPRQGWSEKLFF.

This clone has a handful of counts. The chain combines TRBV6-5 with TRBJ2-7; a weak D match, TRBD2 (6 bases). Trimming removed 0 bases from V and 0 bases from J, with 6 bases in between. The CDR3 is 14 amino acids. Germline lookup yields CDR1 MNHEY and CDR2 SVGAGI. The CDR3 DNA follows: TGTGCCAGCAGTTACTCGGGGGGCTCCTACGAGCAGTACTTC. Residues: CASSYSGGSYEQYF.

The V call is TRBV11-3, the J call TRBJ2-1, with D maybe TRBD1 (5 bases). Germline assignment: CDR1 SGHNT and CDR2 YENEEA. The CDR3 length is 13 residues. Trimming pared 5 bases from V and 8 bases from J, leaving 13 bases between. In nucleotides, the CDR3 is TGTGCCAGCAGCCCAGGGATGAGTGATGAGCAGTTCTTC. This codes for CASSPGMSDEQFF.

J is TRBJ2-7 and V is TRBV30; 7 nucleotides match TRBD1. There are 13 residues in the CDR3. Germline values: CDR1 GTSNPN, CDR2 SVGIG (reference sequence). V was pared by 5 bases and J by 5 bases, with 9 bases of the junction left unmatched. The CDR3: CAWLPADRHEQYF. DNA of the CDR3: TGTGCCTGGCTCCCAGCGGACAGGCACGAGCAGTACTTC.

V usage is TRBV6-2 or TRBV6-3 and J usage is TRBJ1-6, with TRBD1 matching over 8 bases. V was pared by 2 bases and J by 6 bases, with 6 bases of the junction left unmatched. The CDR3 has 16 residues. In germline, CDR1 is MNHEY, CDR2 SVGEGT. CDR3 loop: CASSYGQGFGNSPLHF. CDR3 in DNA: TGTGCCAGCAGTTACGGACAGGGCTTTGGTAATTCACCCCTCCACTTT.

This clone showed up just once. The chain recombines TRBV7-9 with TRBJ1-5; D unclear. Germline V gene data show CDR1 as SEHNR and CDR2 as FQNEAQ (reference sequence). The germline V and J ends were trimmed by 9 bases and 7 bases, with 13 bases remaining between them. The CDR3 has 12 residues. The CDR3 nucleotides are TGTGCCAGTGGGAGTCAAGGGCAGCCCCAGCATTTT. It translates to CASGSQGQPQHF.

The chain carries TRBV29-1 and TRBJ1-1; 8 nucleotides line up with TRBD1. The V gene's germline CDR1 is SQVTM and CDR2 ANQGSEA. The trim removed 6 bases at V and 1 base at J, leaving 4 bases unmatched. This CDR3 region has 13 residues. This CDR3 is CSVIGQGNTEAFF. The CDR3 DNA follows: TGCAGCGTAATTGGACAGGGGAACACTGAAGCTTTCTTT.

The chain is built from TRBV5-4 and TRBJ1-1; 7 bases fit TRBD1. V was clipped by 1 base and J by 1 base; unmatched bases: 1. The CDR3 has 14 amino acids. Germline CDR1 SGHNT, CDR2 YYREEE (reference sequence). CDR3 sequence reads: CASSLRQGNTEAFF. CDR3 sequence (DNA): TGTGCCAGCAGCTTGAGACAGGGGAACACTGAAGCTTTCTTT.

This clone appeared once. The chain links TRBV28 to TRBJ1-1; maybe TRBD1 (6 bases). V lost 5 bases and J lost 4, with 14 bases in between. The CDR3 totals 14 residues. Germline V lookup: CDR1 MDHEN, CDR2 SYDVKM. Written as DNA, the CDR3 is TGTGCCAGCAGTGGGGGCAGGATAGGCACTGAAGCTTTCTTT. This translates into CASSGGRIGTEAFF.

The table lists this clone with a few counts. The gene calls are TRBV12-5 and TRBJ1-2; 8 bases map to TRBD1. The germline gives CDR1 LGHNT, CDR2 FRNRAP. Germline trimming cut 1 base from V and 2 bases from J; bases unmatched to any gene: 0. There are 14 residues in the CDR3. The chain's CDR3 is CASGLGTGNYGYTF. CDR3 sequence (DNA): TGTGCTAGTGGTTTGGGGACAGGGAACTATGGCTACACCTTC.

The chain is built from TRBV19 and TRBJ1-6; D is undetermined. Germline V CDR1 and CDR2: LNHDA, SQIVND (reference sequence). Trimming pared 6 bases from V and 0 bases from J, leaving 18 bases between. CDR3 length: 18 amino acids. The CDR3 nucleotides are TGTGCCAGTAGACCCGGTGCAAATACCGACTCCTATAATTCACCCCTCCACTTT. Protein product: CASRPGANTDSYNSPLHF.

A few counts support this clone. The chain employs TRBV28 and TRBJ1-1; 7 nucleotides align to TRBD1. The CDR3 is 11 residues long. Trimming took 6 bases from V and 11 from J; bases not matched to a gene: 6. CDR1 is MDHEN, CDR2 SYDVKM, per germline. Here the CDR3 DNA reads TGTGCCAGCAGCACCAGGGGGGTCGCTTTCTTT. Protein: CASSTRGVAFF. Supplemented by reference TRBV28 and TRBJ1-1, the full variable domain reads DVKVTQSSRYLVKRTGEKVFLECVQDMDHENMFWYRQDPGLGLRLIYFSYDVKMKEKGDIPEGYSVSREKKERFSLILESASTNQTSMYLCASSTRGVAFFGQGTRLTVV.

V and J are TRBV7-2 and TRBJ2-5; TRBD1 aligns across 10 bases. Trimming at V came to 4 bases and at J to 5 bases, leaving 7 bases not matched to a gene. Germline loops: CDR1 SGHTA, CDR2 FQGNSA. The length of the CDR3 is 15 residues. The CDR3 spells CASSSTTGGLETQYF. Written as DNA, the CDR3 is TGTGCCAGCAGCTCGACGACAGGGGGCCTGGAGACCCAGTACTTC.

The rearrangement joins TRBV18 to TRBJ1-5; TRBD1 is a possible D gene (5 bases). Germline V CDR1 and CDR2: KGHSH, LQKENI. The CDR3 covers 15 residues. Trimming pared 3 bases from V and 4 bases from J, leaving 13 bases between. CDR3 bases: TGTGCCAGCTCACCTCAACAGGAGCATAATCAGCCCCAGCATTTT. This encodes CASSPQQEHNQPQHF.

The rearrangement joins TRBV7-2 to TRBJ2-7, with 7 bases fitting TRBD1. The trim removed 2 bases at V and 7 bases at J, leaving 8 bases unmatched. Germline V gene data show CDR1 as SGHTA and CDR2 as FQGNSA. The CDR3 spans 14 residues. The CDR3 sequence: CASSLWQGVGEQYF. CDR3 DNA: TGTGCCAGCAGCTTATGGCAGGGGGTCGGGGAGCAGTACTTC. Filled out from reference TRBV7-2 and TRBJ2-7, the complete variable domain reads GAGVSQSPSNKVTEKGKDVELRCDPISGHTALYWYRQSLGQGLEFLIYFQGNSAPDKSGLPSDRFSAERTGGSVSTLTIQRTQQEDSAVYLCASSLWQGVGEQYFGPGTRLTVT.

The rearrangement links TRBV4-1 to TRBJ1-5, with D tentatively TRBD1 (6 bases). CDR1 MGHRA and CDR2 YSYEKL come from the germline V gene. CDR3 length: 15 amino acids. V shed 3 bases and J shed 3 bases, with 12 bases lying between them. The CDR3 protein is CASSQSRDNNQPQHF. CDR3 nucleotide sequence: TGCGCCAGCAGCCAGAGCCGGGACAACAATCAGCCCCAGCATTTT.